This TCR beta chain appears in the sequencing data of a study of blood T cell repertoires in COVID-19. Background on the study: Sites in the United States, Italy and Spain provided acute and convalescent COVID-19 samples. T cells, B-cell-depleted T cells, or PBMCs provided the cDNA or gDNA that served as material.

CDR3 size: 14 residues. CDR1 is KGHSH, CDR2 LQKENI, per germline. With 3 bases clipped from V and 2 bases from J, the junction kept 4 bases outside the gene matches. Per the authors' pipeline: Using reference gene primer amplification, nucleated cell counts were estimated. TCRdb's copy holds only in-frame clones and misses some; the assay was immunoSEQ multiplex PCR. That table gives V, J and clone size, and the DNA gave D and trimming. Here the sample spans 95,000 to 110,000 clones, about 89% being singletons. This clonotype was sampled from a woman aged 60 to 75 with acute or convalescent COVID-19. The V call is TRBV18, the J call TRBJ2-7, with 7 bases aligning to TRBD1. The sequenced sample was peripheral blood. The CDR3 DNA reads TGTGCCAGCTCACCCGGGACAGCAACCTACGAGCAGTACTTC. It codes for CASSPGTATYEQYF.